This T cell receptor beta chain comes out of a study of T cells in Graves' hyperthyroidism and ophthalmopathy. TCR beta CDR3 sequences were amplified from RNA transcripts. HTBI primers were the set used in a first-round RT-PCR of the TCR CDR3. TCRdb reanalysed the multiplex PCR reads using MiXCR and keeps one entry per CDR3 protein. The table lists around 600,000 distinct CDR3 sequences, about 15% of them singletons. The CDR3 covers 14 residues. V was shortened by 7 bases and J by 9 bases, with 16 bases between the two germline ends. This clonotype was observed a few times. The chain recombines TRBV12-3 or TRBV12-4 with TRBJ1-6; D remains ambiguous. The receptor was isolated from a woman aged 30 to 39 with Graves' hyperthyroidism. Sequencing was performed on blood. For the CDR3, the DNA is TGTGCCAGCACTAAGCTACAAGCGGGTTCACCCCTCCACTTT. Its protein product is CASTKLQAGSPLHF.